These T cell receptor beta chains were read from a single sample in a study of early T cells in non-severe SARS-CoV-2 infection. TCRdb called the 5' RACE reads again in MiXCR, with one record for every CDR3 protein. The sample holds about 69,000 distinct CDR3 sequences, roughly 11% seen once. Sequenced material: whole blood, taken at baseline. These receptors all stem from an adult who was a healthcare worker with PCR-confirmed SARS-CoV-2 infection or an uninfected control (not recorded which). The CDR3 runs from the conserved cysteine through the conserved F or W. D genes are given only for firm matches. Some rows have no size entry. The others give once, few or many, or a class for an expanded clone.

>TRBJ2-3|TRBD2|few|TRBV4-1
CASSQDIAGTDTQYF
TGCGCCAGCAGCCAAGACATAGCGGGAACAGATACGCAGTATTTT
>TRBJ1-4|NA|NA|TRBV9
CASSVDGGLNEKLFF
TGTGCCAGCAGCGTAGACGGGGGCCTTAATGAAAAACTGTTTTTT
>TRBJ2-3|TRBD2|many|TRBV10-3
CAISARSGRGVVTDTQYF
TGTGCCATCAGTGCCCGAAGCGGGAGAGGGGTCGTAACAGATACGCAGTATTTT
>TRBJ2-2|NA|NA|TRBV5-1
CASSLSHIDTGELFF
TGCGCCAGCAGCTTGAGTCATATAGACACCGGGGAGCTGTTTTTT
>TRBJ2-1|TRBD2|NA|TRBV6-1
CASIGLGRLAGGHTYNEQFF
TGTGCCAGCATTGGCTTGGGGAGACTAGCGGGGGGCCACACCTACAATGAGCAGTTCTTC
>TRBJ2-7|NA|NA|TRBV20-1
CSAPYGGTYEQYF
TGCAGTGCCCCCTATGGAGGAACCTACGAGCAGTACTTC
>TRBJ1-2|TRBD1|few|TRBV9
CASSAAGQGAYGYTF
TGTGCCAGCAGCGCCGCAGGACAGGGGGCGTATGGCTACACCTTC
>TRBJ2-3|NA|NA|TRBV2
CASGPGTQYF
TGTGCCAGCGGGCCCGGGACGCAGTATTTT
>TRBJ2-7|NA|few|TRBV27
CASSLGAGPSGKQYF
TGTGCCAGCAGTTTAGGGGCGGGCCCCTCTGGCAAGCAGTACTTC
>TRBJ2-5|TRBD1|NA|TRBV20-1
CSARVRQGARGETQYF
TGCAGTGCTAGGGTGCGACAGGGGGCGCGGGGAGAGACCCAGTACTTC
>TRBJ1-5|NA|few|TRBV21-1
CASILSNQPQHF
TGTGCCAGCATTTTGAGCAATCAGCCCCAGCATTTT
>TRBJ2-1|TRBD2|few|TRBV5-6
CASSLDLAVPNEQFF
TGTGCCAGCAGCTTGGACCTAGCGGTTCCCAATGAGCAGTTCTTC
>TRBJ2-3|NA|many|TRBV7-6
CASSLAEMGTQYF
TGTGCCAGCAGCTTAGCTGAGATGGGTACGCAGTATTTT
>TRBJ1-2|TRBD1|many|TRBV19
CASSIDRSGTAFDGYTF
TGTGCCAGTAGTATTGACCGTTCCGGGACAGCATTCGATGGCTACACCTTC
>TRBJ2-2|TRBD2|many|TRBV7-2
CASSLGLNTGELFF
TGTGCCAGCAGCTTGGGACTAAACACCGGGGAGCTGTTTTTT
>TRBJ1-5|NA|NA|TRBV6-2/TRBV6-3
CASSYRVTPQHF
TGTGCCAGCAGTTACCGGGTGACGCCCCAGCATTTT
>TRBJ2-7|NA|many|TRBV10-2
CASTQDYEQYF
TGCGCCAGCACTCAGGACTACGAGCAGTACTTC
>TRBJ1-1|TRBD1|NA|TRBV5-4
CASSLDRGDTEAFF
TGTGCCAGCAGCCTGGACAGGGGGGATACTGAAGCTTTCTTT
>TRBJ1-1|TRBD1|few|TRBV11-1
CASSLRQGTEAFF
TGTGCCAGCAGCTTACGACAGGGAACTGAAGCTTTCTTT
>TRBJ2-1|TRBD2|NA|TRBV2
CASKRTSGVNNEQFF
TGTGCCAGCAAACGGACTAGCGGAGTTAACAATGAGCAGTTCTTC
>TRBJ1-1|NA|NA|TRBV6-1
CASSAAGRTEAFF
TGTGCCAGCAGTGCTGCGGGTAGGACTGAAGCTTTCTTT
>TRBJ2-7|TRBD1|NA|TRBV12-3/TRBV12-4
CASSFGTGAYEQYF
TGTGCCAGCAGTTTCGGGACAGGTGCCTACGAGCAGTACTTC
>TRBJ2-3|TRBD2|few|TRBV5-1
CASSFPGLAMTDTQYF
TGCGCCAGCAGCTTCCCGGGACTAGCTATGACAGATACGCAGTATTTT
>TRBJ2-7|NA|few|TRBV6-6
CASSYSVSSYEQYF
TGTGCCAGCAGTTACTCTGTTAGCTCCTACGAGCAGTACTTC
>TRBJ2-1|NA|NA|TRBV5-1
CASSTGQFEQFF
TGCGCCAGCAGCACCGGACAGTTTGAGCAGTTCTTC
>TRBJ2-2|NA|NA|TRBV5-1
CASSSEPGDTGELFF
TGCGCCAGCAGCTCCGAGCCGGGGGACACCGGGGAGCTGTTTTTT
>TRBJ2-3|NA|NA|TRBV4-3
CASSQETRTDTQYF
TGCGCCAGCAGCCAAGAGACTCGCACAGATACGCAGTATTTT
>TRBJ1-5|NA|NA|TRBV2
CASTEGGAVSNQPQHF
TGTGCCAGCACCGAGGGGGGGGCAGTTAGCAATCAGCCCCAGCATTTT
>TRBJ2-1|NA|NA|TRBV11-2
CASSLVAGPGEQFF
TGTGCCAGCAGCTTGGTGGCGGGACCCGGGGAGCAGTTCTTC
>TRBJ2-3|TRBD2|many|TRBV29-1
CSVVGTSGHTDTQYF
TGCAGCGTTGTCGGGACTAGTGGGCACACAGATACGCAGTATTTT
>TRBJ2-2|NA|many|TRBV20-1
CSVPGPNTGELFF
TGCAGTGTCCCGGGCCCGAACACCGGGGAGCTGTTTTTT
>TRBJ2-7|NA|few|TRBV10-3
CAISEPGKKTYEQYF
TGTGCCATCAGCGAACCTGGCAAGAAAACCTACGAGCAGTACTTC
>TRBJ2-3|NA|few|TRBV4-2
CASSQGVGGTAQDTQYF
TGTGCCAGCAGCCAAGGAGTCGGCGGGACCGCCCAAGATACGCAGTATTTT
>TRBJ2-5|TRBD1|few|TRBV7-9
CASSFTGGGETQYF
TGTGCCAGCAGCTTTACAGGGGGCGGGGAGACCCAGTACTTC
>TRBJ2-7|NA|many|TRBV7-9
CASSPPVGSTYEQYF
TGTGCCAGCAGCCCGCCGGTGGGGTCTACATACGAGCAGTACTTC
>TRBJ1-3|NA|few|TRBV11-2
CASSLSLLSGNTIYF
TGTGCCAGCAGCTTATCTCTGCTCTCTGGAAACACCATATATTTT
>TRBJ2-2|NA|few|TRBV6-2/TRBV6-3
CASSQTGPTGELFF
TGTGCCAGCAGTCAGACAGGTCCCACCGGGGAGCTGTTTTTT
>TRBJ2-1|NA|once|TRBV18
CASSPPAGAGEQFF
TGTGCCAGCTCACCACCGGCAGGGGCGGGTGAGCAGTTCTTC
>TRBJ2-7|NA|NA|TRBV6-2/TRBV6-3
CASSFTATSSYEQYF
TGTGCCAGCAGTTTCACAGCAACCTCTTCCTACGAGCAGTACTTC
>TRBJ1-1|NA|NA|TRBV5-1
CASSLEADGTEAFF
TGCGCCAGCAGCTTGGAAGCCGACGGCACTGAAGCTTTCTTT
>TRBJ1-5|NA|many|TRBV3-1
CASSQVISNQPQHF
TGTGCCAGCAGCCAAGTAATTAGCAATCAGCCCCAGCATTTT
>TRBJ2-1|TRBD1|NA|TRBV5-1
CASSADRGTPFNEQFF
TGCGCCAGCAGCGCGGACAGGGGAACCCCTTTTAATGAGCAGTTCTTC
>TRBJ2-2|NA|NA|TRBV24-1
CATSDFSETGELFF
TGTGCCACCAGTGATTTCTCGGAGACCGGGGAGCTGTTTTTT
>TRBJ2-1|NA|NA|TRBV11-2
CANRNLGGLGNEQFF
TGTGCCAACAGGAACTTGGGCGGATTGGGCAATGAGCAGTTCTTC